This is a list of T cell receptor beta chains from one sample in a study of T-cell memory formation after mild COVID-19. TCRdb passed the 5' RACE reads through MiXCR, listing each CDR3 protein once. In the table there are 280,000 or so distinct CDR3 sequences, under 8.5% of which are singletons. Sequencing was done on a sample of PBMCs or a T cell subset sorted from them (not recorded which). The receptors stem from a man between 18 and 29 years old who had mild COVID-19 (a few samples of this study predate the infection). Cell type and time point are not known. The CDR3 runs from the conserved cysteine through the conserved F or W. D genes are given only for firm matches. Size tells how often a clone was seen (once, few, many) or the class of an expanded clone, and some rows leave it out.

TRBJ2-1 TRBV12-3/TRBV12-4 TRBD2 . CSSNPPPGGPYNEQFF TGTTCCAGCAACCCACCCCCGGGGGGGCCCTACAATGAGCAGTTCTTC
TRBJ1-1 TRBV7-6 . . CASSNPGTDEAFF TGTGCCAGCAGCAACCCCGGGACGGATGAAGCTTTCTTT
TRBJ1-2 TRBV6-5 TRBD1 . CASSLREGAGYTF TGTGCCAGCAGTTTAAGGGAGGGGGCTGGCTACACCTTC
TRBJ2-1 TRBV5-5 . many CASSLFIGVIYNEQFF TGTGCCAGCAGCTTATTTATAGGTGTCATATACAATGAGCAGTTCTTC
TRBJ1-1 TRBV7-8 . . CASSPGPTNTEAFF TGTGCCAGCAGTCCCGGCCCTACGAACACTGAAGCTTTCTTT
TRBJ1-1 TRBV12-3/TRBV12-4 . few CASSFWFGIFLNTEAFF TGTGCCAGCAGTTTTTGGTTTGGGATCTTTTTGAACACTGAAGCTTTCTTT
TRBJ1-2 TRBV5-1 . . CASSTDSGGYTF TGCGCCAGCAGCACCGACAGTGGTGGCTACACCTTC
TRBJ2-1 TRBV28 . few CASSPRLVPQFF TGTGCCAGCAGCCCCCGACTAGTTCCGCAGTTCTTC
TRBJ1-5 TRBV6-5 . few CASGRQIGGQPQHF TGTGCCAGCGGCCGGCAGATTGGGGGCCAGCCCCAGCATTTT
TRBJ2-3 TRBV6-5 TRBD2 few CASTNALTSGVTQYF TGTGCCAGCACCAACGCCTTGACTAGCGGGGTTACGCAGTATTTT
TRBJ2-7 TRBV25-1 . . CASSEAGSSYEQYF TGTGCCAGCAGTGAGGCAGGGAGCTCCTACGAGCAGTACTTC
TRBJ2-3 TRBV2 . many CASSEGKDTQYF TGTGCCAGCAGTGAAGGGAAAGATACGCAGTATTTT
TRBJ1-1 TRBV15 . few CATSRDLRGAFF TGTGCCACCAGCAGAGATCTGCGGGGGGCTTTCTTT
TRBJ2-3 TRBV3-1 . . CASSLGRTFTDTQYF TGTGCCAGCAGCTTGGGACGGACTTTCACAGATACGCAGTATTTT
TRBJ2-4 TRBV7-9 . . CASRLGGPKNIQYF TGTGCCAGCAGGCTCGGGGGACCTAAAAACATTCAGTACTTC
TRBJ2-1 TRBV7-3 . . CASSARNAGNEQFF TGTGCCAGCAGCGCCAGGAATGCCGGCAATGAGCAGTTCTTC
TRBJ2-3 TRBV5-1 TRBD1 . CASSSITGADTQYF TGCGCCAGCAGCTCTATAACAGGGGCCGATACGCAGTATTTT
TRBJ1-1 TRBV7-8 . many CASSPVGTEAFF TGTGCCAGCAGCCCAGTGGGCACTGAAGCTTTCTTT
TRBJ2-3 TRBV12-3/TRBV12-4 TRBD2 . CASTLSGGADTQYF TGTGCCAGCACCCTTAGCGGGGGGGCAGATACGCAGTATTTT
TRBJ2-7 TRBV6-6 . . CASSNPGAQQYF TGTGCCAGCAGTAACCCCGGGGCCCAGCAGTACTTC
TRBJ2-3 TRBV4-2 TRBD2 . CASSQDPSGGAADTQYF TGTGCCAGCAGCCAAGATCCGAGCGGGGGGGCAGCAGATACGCAGTATTTT
TRBJ2-7 TRBV25-1 . . CASRRGSYEQYF TGTGCCAGCAGAAGAGGATCCTACGAGCAGTACTTC
TRBJ1-6 TRBV3-1 . . CASSLRSSLGGESPLHF TGTGCCAGCAGCCTTCGGTCTAGCCTCGGAGGGGAATCACCCCTCCACTTT
TRBJ2-5 TRBV10-3 TRBD2 few CAIRNGRGAETQYF TGTGCCATCAGGAACGGGAGGGGCGCAGAGACCCAGTACTTC
TRBJ1-1 TRBV10-3 TRBD1 few CAISESGDSREAFF TGTGCCATCAGTGAGTCAGGGGACAGCCGTGAAGCTTTCTTT
TRBJ1-1 TRBV5-1 . many CASSLLQGNTEAFF TGCGCCAGCAGCTTACTCCAGGGAAACACTGAAGCTTTCTTT